This T cell receptor beta chain comes out of a study of CD8+CD57+ T cells in acquired aplastic anemia. According to the study, genomic DNA was the template for TCR beta VDJ and CDR3 profiling. TCRdb re-derived calls from the reads in MiXCR, one entry per CDR3 protein. Of approximately 40,000 distinct CDR3 sequences listed, approximately 63% are singletons. CD8+CD57+ cell expansion had been shown by flow cytometry in patients chosen for sequencing. The enrolled patients all had severe acquired aplastic anemia. With V trimmed by 7 bases and J by 4 bases, 6 bases remained unmatched. From germline, CDR1 is MNHNS and CDR2 SASEGT. The CDR3 length is 15 residues. The table lists this clonotype with many counts.

The chain links TRBV6-1 to TRBJ2-1; 11 bases fit TRBD2. What was sequenced was sorted CD4+, CD8+, or CD8+CD57+ T cells (not recorded which) from PBMCs. The sequence was collected from a human donor with aplastic anemia. The CDR3 reads CASMGSGGVYNEQFF. The DNA for the CDR3 is TGTGCCAGCATGGGTAGCGGGGGGGTTTACAATGAGCAGTTCTTC.